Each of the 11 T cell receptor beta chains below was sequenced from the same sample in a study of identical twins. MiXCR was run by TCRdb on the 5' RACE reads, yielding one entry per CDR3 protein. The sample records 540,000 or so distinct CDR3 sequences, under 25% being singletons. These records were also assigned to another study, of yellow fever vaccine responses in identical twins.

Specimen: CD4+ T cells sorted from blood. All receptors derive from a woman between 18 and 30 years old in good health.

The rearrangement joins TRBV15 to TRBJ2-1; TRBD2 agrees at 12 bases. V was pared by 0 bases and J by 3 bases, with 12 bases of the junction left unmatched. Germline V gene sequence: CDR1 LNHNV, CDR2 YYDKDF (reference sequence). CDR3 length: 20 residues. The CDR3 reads CATSRDRLAGAIVIYNEQFF. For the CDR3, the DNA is TGTGCCACCAGCAGAGATCGACTAGCGGGGGCCATAGTAATCTACAATGAGCAGTTCTTC.

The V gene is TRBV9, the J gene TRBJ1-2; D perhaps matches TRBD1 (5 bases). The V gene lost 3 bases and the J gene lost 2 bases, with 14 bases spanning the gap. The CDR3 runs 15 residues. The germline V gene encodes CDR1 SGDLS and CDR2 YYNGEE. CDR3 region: CASSAAPTANYGYTF. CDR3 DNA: TGTGCCAGCAGCGCAGCCCCGACAGCAAACTATGGCTACACCTTC.

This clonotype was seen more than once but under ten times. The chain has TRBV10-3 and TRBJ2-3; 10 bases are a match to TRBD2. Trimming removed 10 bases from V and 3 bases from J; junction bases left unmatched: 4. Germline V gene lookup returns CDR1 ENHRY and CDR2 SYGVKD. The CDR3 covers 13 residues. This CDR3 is CATGLAVTDTQYF. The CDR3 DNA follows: TGTGCCACCGGACTAGCGGTAACAGATACGCAGTATTTT.

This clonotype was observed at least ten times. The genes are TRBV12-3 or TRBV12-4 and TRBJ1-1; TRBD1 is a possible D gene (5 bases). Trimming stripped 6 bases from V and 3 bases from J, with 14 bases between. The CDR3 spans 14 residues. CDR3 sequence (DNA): TGTGCCAGCAGCTCTACCGACAGAGACACTGAAGCTTTCTTT. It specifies CASSSTDRDTEAFF.

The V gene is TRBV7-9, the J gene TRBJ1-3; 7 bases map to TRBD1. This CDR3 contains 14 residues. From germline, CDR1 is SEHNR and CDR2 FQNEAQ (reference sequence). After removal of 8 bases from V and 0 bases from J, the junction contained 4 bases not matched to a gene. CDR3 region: CASGDSPSGNTIYF. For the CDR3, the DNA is TGTGCCAGCGGGGACAGCCCCTCTGGAAACACCATATATTTT. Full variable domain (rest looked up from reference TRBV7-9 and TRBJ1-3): DTGVSQNPRHKITKRGQNVTFRCDPISEHNRLYWYRQTLGQGPEFLTYFQNEAQLEKSRLLSDRFSAERPKGSFSTLEIQRTEQGDSAMYLCASGDSPSGNTIYFGEGSWLTVV.

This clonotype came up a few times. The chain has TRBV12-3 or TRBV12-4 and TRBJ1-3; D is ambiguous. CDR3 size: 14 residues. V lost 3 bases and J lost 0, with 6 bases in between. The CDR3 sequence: CASSFTVSGNTIYF. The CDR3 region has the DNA TGTGCCAGCAGTTTCACAGTCTCTGGAAACACCATATATTTT.

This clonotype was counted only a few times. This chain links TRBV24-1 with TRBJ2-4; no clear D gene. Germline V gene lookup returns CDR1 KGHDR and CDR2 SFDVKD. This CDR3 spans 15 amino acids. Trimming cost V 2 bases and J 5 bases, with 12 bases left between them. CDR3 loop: CATSDSARWENIQYF. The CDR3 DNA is TGTGCCACCAGTGATTCGGCACGTTGGGAAAACATTCAGTACTTC.

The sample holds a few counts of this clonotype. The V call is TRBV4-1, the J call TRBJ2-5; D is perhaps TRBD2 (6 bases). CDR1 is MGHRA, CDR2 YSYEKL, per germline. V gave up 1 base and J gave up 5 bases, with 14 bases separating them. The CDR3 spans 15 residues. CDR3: CASSQGSGEWETQYF. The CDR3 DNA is TGCGCCAGCAGCCAAGGGTCGGGGGAATGGGAGACCCAGTACTTC.

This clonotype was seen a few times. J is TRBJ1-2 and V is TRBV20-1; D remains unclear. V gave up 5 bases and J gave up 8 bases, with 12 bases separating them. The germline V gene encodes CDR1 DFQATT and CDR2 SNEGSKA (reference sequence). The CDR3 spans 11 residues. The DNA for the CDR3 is TGCAGTGCTCCTCAAGGAGAAGGCTACACCTTC. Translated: CSAPQGEGYTF.

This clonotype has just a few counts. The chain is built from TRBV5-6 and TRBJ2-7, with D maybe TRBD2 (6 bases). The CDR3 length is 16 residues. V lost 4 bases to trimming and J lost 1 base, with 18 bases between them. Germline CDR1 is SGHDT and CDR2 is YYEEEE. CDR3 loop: CASSPWRAGLSYEQYF. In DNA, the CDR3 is TGTGCCAGCAGCCCGTGGCGAGCGGGCCTTTCCTACGAGCAGTACTTC.

CDR3: CATSRGGTGGINEQFF. As DNA, the CDR3 is TGTGCCACCAGCAGAGGGGGGACAGGGGGGATTAATGAGCAGTTCTTC. The genes are TRBV15 and TRBJ2-1; 11 nucleotides line up with TRBD1. The CDR3 runs to 16 residues. V gave up 1 base and J gave up 7 bases; unmatched junction bases: 6. Germline-derived CDR1 and CDR2 are LNHNV and YYDKDF (reference sequence). Filled out from reference TRBV15 and TRBJ2-1, the complete variable domain reads DAMVIQNPRYQVTQFGKPVTLSCSQTLNHNVMYWYQQKSSQAPKLLFHYYDKDFNNEADTPDNFQSRRPNTSFCFLDIRSPGLGDTAMYLCATSRGGTGGINEQFFGPGTRLTVL.